This T cell receptor beta chain comes out of a study of control samples from healthy donors and cancer patients. This clone appeared once. Data came from immunoSEQ multiplex PCR; TCRdb stores just in-frame clones and leaves some out. The sample has tens of thousands of clones; about 92% are singletons. Sequencing was done on a sample of blood. This clonotype originated in a woman aged 25 to 39 in good health.

The CDR3 protein is CAITRQGTNYGYTF. The CDR3 DNA sequence: TGTGCCATCACCCGACAGGGGACTAACTATGGCTACACCTTC. The chain recombines TRBV10-3 with TRBJ1-2; the match to TRBD1 covers 8 bases. From germline, CDR1 is ENHRY and CDR2 SYGVKD. Germline trimming cut 7 bases from V and 0 bases from J; bases unmatched to any gene: 4. The length of the CDR3 is 14 residues.